This paragraph covers one T cell receptor beta chain sequence. Its cognate antigen is unknown. The germline CDR1 and CDR2 sequences are LNHNV and YYDKDF (reference sequence). V shed 5 bases and J shed 2 bases, with 13 bases lying between them. The CDR3 runs 15 residues. With random hexamers, reverse transcription was performed on about 0.5 to 1 ug of RNA. It was immunoSEQ multiplex PCR that amplified TCR beta CDR3 across 54 Vbeta and 13 Jbeta. MiXCR, applied by TCRdb to the immunoSEQ multiplex PCR reads, yields one record per CDR3 protein. In the table there are fewer than 200,000 distinct CDR3 sequences, approximately 94% of which are singletons. The sample originates from a study of CD8 T cells in Susac syndrome. Study findings and constraints: When the CD4+ T cell repertoires of patients with Susac syndrome were examined, they did not show any clonal expansion.

The sample taken for sequencing was CD4+ T cells from PBMCs. The clonotype originates from a human donor with Susac syndrome. The J gene is TRBJ1-5, the V gene TRBV15; D not resolved. The CDR3 bases are TGTGCCACCAGCCCTGGGCCCGTGGGCAATCAGCCCCAGCATTTT. Its protein product is CATSPGPVGNQPQHF. Full variable domain (rest looked up from reference TRBV15 and TRBJ1-5): DAMVIQNPRYQVTQFGKPVTLSCSQTLNHNVMYWYQQKSSQAPKLLFHYYDKDFNNEADTPDNFQSRRPNTSFCFLDIRSPGLGDTAMYLCATSPGPVGNQPQHFGDGTRLSIL.